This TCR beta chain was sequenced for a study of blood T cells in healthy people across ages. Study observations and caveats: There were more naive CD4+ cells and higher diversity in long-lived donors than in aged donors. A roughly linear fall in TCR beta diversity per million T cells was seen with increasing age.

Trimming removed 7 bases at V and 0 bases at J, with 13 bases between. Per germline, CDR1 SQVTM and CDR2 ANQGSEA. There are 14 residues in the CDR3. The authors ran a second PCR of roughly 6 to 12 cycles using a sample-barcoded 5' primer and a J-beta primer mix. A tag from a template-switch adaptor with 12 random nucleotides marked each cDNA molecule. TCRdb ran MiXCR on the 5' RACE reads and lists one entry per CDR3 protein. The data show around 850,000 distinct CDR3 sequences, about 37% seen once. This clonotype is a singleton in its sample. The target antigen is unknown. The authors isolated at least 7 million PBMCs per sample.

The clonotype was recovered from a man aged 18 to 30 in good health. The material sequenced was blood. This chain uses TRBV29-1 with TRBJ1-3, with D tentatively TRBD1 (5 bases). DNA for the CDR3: TGCAGCGCCCGGGACCGCGACTCTGGAAACACCATATATTTT. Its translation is CSARDRDSGNTIYF.